This entry lists 14 T cell receptor beta chains sequenced from one sample in a study of quantifying T cell responses using KT2 cells. Study-wide context: cDNA was made from DNase-treated RNA using alpha and beta constant primers.

An oligo carrying a UMI was ligated to the cDNA 3' end. First-round PCR used 4 to 5 cycles and beta primers RC1.1 and RC1.2 covering TRBC1 and TRBC2. TCRdb itself ran the UMI-ligation and nested PCR reads through MiXCR, one entry per CDR3 protein. The table records around 56,000 distinct CDR3 sequences, about 12% of them present only once. The sequenced material came from PBMCs spiked with cells of the T cell clone KT2. The receptors here all came from a human donor.

The gene calls are TRBV5-5 and TRBJ1-1; 8 bases line up with TRBD1. Looked up from germline, CDR1 is SGHKS and CDR2 is YYEKEE (reference sequence). J gave up 0 bases and V 3 bases, and 4 bases lay outside the gene matches. The CDR3 is 15 amino acids. This CDR3 is CASSSWTGMNTEAFF. CDR3 coding DNA: TGTGCCAGCAGCTCCTGGACAGGGATGAACACTGAAGCTTTCTTT.

The chain is built from TRBV24-1 and TRBJ2-2; D remains ambiguous. Trimming removed 3 bases at V and 7 bases at J, with 5 bases between. Germline CDR1 is KGHDR and CDR2 is SFDVKD. This CDR3 contains 12 residues. Here the CDR3 reads CATSDSFGELFF. Here the CDR3 DNA reads TGTGCCACCAGTGATAGTTTCGGGGAGCTGTTTTTT.

The sample holds a few counts of this clonotype. The rearrangement links TRBV2 to TRBJ1-2, with D possibly matching TRBD1 (5 bases). Germline assignment: CDR1 SNHLY and CDR2 FYNNEI. CDR3 length: 14 amino acids. With 4 bases removed from V and 7 bases from J, the gap between germline ends came to 16 bases. This chain's CDR3 is CASSVSGDLGGYTF. CDR3 DNA sequence: TGTGCCAGCAGTGTCTCGGGGGACCTGGGTGGCTACACCTTC.

V gene TRBV27 combines with J gene TRBJ1-1; 7 nucleotides agree with TRBD1. Germline V gene data show CDR1 as MNHEY and CDR2 as SMNVEV (reference sequence). Trimming cost V 4 bases and J 4 bases; bases outside gene matches: 6. The CDR3 extends over 14 amino acids. As DNA, the CDR3 is TGTGCCAGCAGTTCCGACAGGGTCCTCACTGAAGCTTTCTTT. Its translation is CASSSDRVLTEAFF.

In its sample, this clonotype was seen many times. V gene TRBV20-1 combines with J gene TRBJ1-6; possibly TRBD1 for D (5 bases). V lost 3 bases and J lost 7, with 10 bases in between. The CDR3 is made up of 13 amino acids. Germline V gives CDR1 DFQATT, CDR2 SNEGSKA (reference sequence). CDR3 protein: CSASRARNSPLHF. CDR3 nucleotides: TGCAGTGCTAGCAGGGCGCGCAATTCACCCCTCCACTTT.

This clonotype was observed a few times. This chain joins TRBV28 and TRBJ1-5; D not certain. Germline values: CDR1 MDHEN, CDR2 SYDVKM. This CDR3 has 16 amino acids. V lost 0 bases, J lost 0 bases, and 9 bases lay in between. CDR3 region: CASSLWSVYSNQPQHF. The DNA of the CDR3 is TGTGCCAGCAGTTTATGGTCAGTCTATAGCAATCAGCCCCAGCATTTT. The full variable domain, completed using reference TRBV28 and TRBJ1-5, is DVKVTQSSRYLVKRTGEKVFLECVQDMDHENMFWYRQDPGLGLRLIYFSYDVKMKEKGDIPEGYSVSREKKERFSLILESASTNQTSMYLCASSLWSVYSNQPQHFGDGTRLSIL.

V gene TRBV2 combines with J gene TRBJ2-1; D remains unclear. Germline assignment: CDR1 SNHLY and CDR2 FYNNEI. This CDR3 is 13 amino acids long. Trimming stripped 5 bases from V and 6 bases from J, with 11 bases between. This CDR3 is CASSQGWANEQFF. The CDR3 DNA reads TGTGCCAGCAGTCAAGGTTGGGCCAATGAGCAGTTCTTC.

V and J are TRBV20-1 and TRBJ2-5; 12 bases map to TRBD2. Germline trimming cut 0 bases from V and 2 bases from J; bases unmatched to any gene: 7. The CDR3 is made up of 17 amino acids. The germline CDR1 and CDR2 sequences are DFQATT and SNEGSKA (reference sequence). The DNA of the CDR3 is TGCAGTGCTAGAGATCGGACTAGCGGGGTCCCTCAAGAGACCCAGTACTTC. Translating it yields CSARDRTSGVPQETQYF.

This clonotype appeared a few times. The CDR3 spells CASSGGADTEAFF. CDR3 DNA: TGTGCCAGCAGCGGGGGGGCGGACACTGAAGCTTTCTTT. The gene calls are TRBV7-9 and TRBJ1-1, with a tentative D call TRBD1 (6 bases). The CDR3 runs 13 residues. V gave up 5 bases and J gave up 3 bases, with 10 bases separating them. Germline CDR1 SEHNR, CDR2 FQNEAQ (reference sequence).

The rearrangement uses TRBV5-5 and TRBJ2-3; 9 bases line up with TRBD2. V lost 1 base and J lost 0; bases outside the gene matches: 3. The length of the CDR3 is 16 residues. Germline values: CDR1 SGHKS, CDR2 YYEKEE (reference sequence). CDR3 DNA sequence: TGTGCCAGCAGCTTGCTAGCGGGAACGAGCACAGATACGCAGTATTTT. This sequence encodes CASSLLAGTSTDTQYF.

This clonotype occurred a few times. The rearrangement links TRBV10-1 to TRBJ2-4; 8 nucleotides match TRBD2. The CDR3 has 15 residues. Germline-derived CDR1 and CDR2 are WNHNN and SYGVQD (reference sequence). The trim removed 3 bases at V and 4 bases at J, leaving 5 bases unmatched. CDR3: CASSDLAGSKNIQYF. In nucleotides, the CDR3 is TGCGCCAGCAGTGATTTAGCGGGGAGTAAAAACATTCAGTACTTC.

The J gene is TRBJ2-1, the V gene TRBV20-1; possibly TRBD2 for D (5 bases). Trimming removed 0 bases at V and 8 bases at J, with 17 bases between. In germline, CDR1 is DFQATT, CDR2 SNEGSKA (reference sequence). The CDR3 consists of 15 residues. CDR3 bases: TGCAGTGCTAGAGATACCCTAGCTGAGTTCCATGAGCAGTTCTTC. Translated, it gives CSARDTLAEFHEQFF.

A few counts support this clonotype. CDR3 in amino acids: CASSPTGQGNYGYTF. The CDR3 DNA reads TGTGCCAGCTCACCGACGGGACAGGGCAACTATGGCTACACCTTC. The V gene is TRBV18, the J gene TRBJ1-2; 9 bases match TRBD1. The V gene end was trimmed by 3 bases and the J gene end by 2 bases; junction bases not matched to a gene: 4. Per germline, CDR1 KGHSH and CDR2 LQKENI. This CDR3 spans 15 amino acids.

This clonotype was seen only a few times. The CDR3 coding sequence is TGCAGTGCTAGCGTGGGGGCAAACATTCAGTACTTC. Translated, it gives CSASVGANIQYF. V usage is TRBV20-1 and J usage is TRBJ2-4; possible D gene TRBD1, 6 bases. Germline assignment: CDR1 DFQATT and CDR2 SNEGSKA (reference sequence). Trimming removed 3 bases from V and 6 bases from J, with 9 bases in between. The length of the CDR3 is 12 residues.